Below are 23 T cell receptor beta chains sequenced from a single sample in a study of T cell responses to AZD1222 COVID-19 vaccine. The protocol was immunoSEQ multiplex PCR, while the TCRdb copy is restricted to in-frame clones and leaves out a portion. This table holds fewer than 130,000 clones, around 80% found once. Sequencing was performed on peripheral blood, taken on day 0 of AZD1222 vaccination. These receptors were obtained from an adult in good health.

V usage is TRBV30 and J usage is TRBJ2-6, with unresolved D. The CDR3 extends over 16 amino acids. Germline values: CDR1 GTSNPN, CDR2 SVGIG (reference sequence). V lost 2 bases to trimming and J lost 0 bases, with 11 bases between them. The DNA for the CDR3 is TGTGCCTGGAGTCCAAACCTGAGCTCTGGGGCCAACGTCCTGACTTTC. This translates into CAWSPNLSSGANVLTF.

The chain employs TRBV6-5 and TRBJ1-2, with D perhaps TRBD1 (6 bases). CDR1 and CDR2 (germline): MNHEY, SVGAGI. The V gene lost 6 bases and the J gene lost 0 bases, with 11 bases spanning the gap. The CDR3 has 14 residues. The CDR3 coding sequence is TGTGCCAGCAGACCCGACAGGACTAACTATGGCTACACCTTC. Residues: CASRPDRTNYGYTF.

This chain uses TRBV5-1 with TRBJ2-1, with no clear D. Germline CDR1 is SGHRS and CDR2 is YFSETQ. This CDR3 has 15 amino acids. Trimming took 8 bases from V and 0 from J, leaving 15 bases between them. CDR3 residues: CASLSTPSSYNEQFF. CDR3 DNA sequence: TGCGCCAGTCTTAGTACCCCGAGCTCCTACAATGAGCAGTTCTTC.

The chain carries TRBV7-9 and TRBJ1-1, with TRBD1 matching over 7 bases. The CDR3 loop spans 16 amino acids. After removal of 5 bases from V and 4 bases from J, the junction contained 13 bases not matched to a gene. Germline V gene data show CDR1 as SEHNR and CDR2 as FQNEAQ (reference sequence). The DNA for the CDR3 is TGTGCCAGCAGCGGCACAGGGGCGACGAGGGGCACTGAAGCTTTCTTT. Its translation is CASSGTGATRGTEAFF.

V and J are TRBV18 and TRBJ2-3; D unresolved. Between the trimmed V and J ends, which lost 2 bases and 3 bases, there was a span of 12 bases. Germline CDR1 and CDR2: KGHSH and LQKENI. The CDR3 is 15 residues long. The CDR3 DNA reads as TGTGCCAGCTCACCAGAAAGGGTTCGTACAGATACGCAGTATTTT. The encoded protein is CASSPERVRTDTQYF.

This chain joins TRBV5-6 and TRBJ2-2; D is unclear. CDR3 size: 15 residues. Trimming took off 3 bases at V and 3 bases at J, with 12 bases between the two ends. The germline CDR1 and CDR2 sequences are SGHDT and YYEEEE. The CDR3 loop reads CASSSRVGYTGELFF. The CDR3 DNA reads TGTGCCAGCAGCTCTAGGGTGGGGTACACCGGGGAGCTGTTTTTT.

The chain joins TRBV7-2 to TRBJ2-3, with 11 bases identical to TRBD2. The junction had 5 bases not matched to a gene; V was cut back by 4 bases and J by 5 bases. The CDR3 is 15 amino acids. CDR1 and CDR2 from the germline V gene are SGHTA and FQGNSA. In DNA, the CDR3 is TGTGCCAGCAGCTCGGGACTAGCGGCCCTAGATACGCAGTATTTT. Residues: CASSSGLAALDTQYF.

This chain joins TRBV7-2 and TRBJ2-3; D is possibly TRBD1 (5 bases). Between the trimmed V and J ends, which lost 3 bases and 2 bases, there was a span of 9 bases. This CDR3 has 14 residues. From germline, CDR1 is SGHTA and CDR2 FQGNSA. The DNA for the CDR3 is TGTGCCAGCAGCTTCTACAGGAACACAGATACGCAGTATTTT. Translation: CASSFYRNTDTQYF.

The chain recombines TRBV6-2 or TRBV6-3 with TRBJ1-3; D is unresolved. The length of the CDR3 is 18 residues. V lost 0 bases, J lost 0 bases, and 15 bases lay in between. Germline CDR1 MNHEY, CDR2 SVGEGT. CDR3 sequence (DNA): TGTGCCAGCAGTTACTCGAGAGGAGGGCGGGACTCTGGAAACACCATATATTTT. It codes for CASSYSRGGRDSGNTIYF.

This clone was detected only a few times. V is TRBV19 and J is TRBJ1-6; D call uncertain. The V gene lost 3 bases and the J gene lost 9 bases, with 18 bases spanning the gap. The CDR3 is made up of 16 amino acids. Germline lookup yields CDR1 LNHDA and CDR2 SQIVND (reference sequence). The CDR3 sequence: CASSILGGLTISPLHF. CDR3 DNA: TGTGCCAGTAGTATCCTCGGCGGCCTAACAATTTCACCCCTCCACTTT.

Only one count was recorded for this clone. The genes are TRBV7-2 and TRBJ1-5; 8 bases agree with TRBD1. V gave up 5 bases and J gave up 0 bases; unmatched junction bases: 3. The CDR3 runs to 15 residues. Germline assignment: CDR1 SGHTA and CDR2 FQGNSA. CDR3 residues: CASSADRASNQPQHF. The CDR3 DNA sequence: TGTGCCAGCAGCGCGGACAGGGCTAGCAATCAGCCCCAGCATTTT.

The chain couples TRBV7-2 to TRBJ2-5; D is ambiguous. V lost 7 bases, J lost 2 bases, and 29 bases lay in between. From germline, CDR1 is SGHTA and CDR2 FQGNSA. CDR3 length: 19 amino acids. CDR3: CASTLAPKSKVRGQETQYF. The CDR3 nucleotides are TGTGCCAGCACCCTTGCCCCGAAAAGCAAGGTTAGAGGACAAGAGACCCAGTACTTC.

The chain is built from TRBV6-1 and TRBJ2-7; TRBD2 agrees at 7 bases. The germline V gene encodes CDR1 MNHNS and CDR2 SASEGT. V shed 4 bases and J 6 bases; nucleotides not matched to a gene: 15. This CDR3 has 16 residues. The CDR3 DNA follows: TGTGCCAGCAGTGCCTCACCCGGGGGAGGGGTGGGCGAGCAGTACTTC. Its translation: CASSASPGGGVGEQYF.

The J gene is TRBJ2-5, the V gene TRBV29-1; TRBD1 matches 9 bases. The germline V gene has CDR1 SQVTM and CDR2 ANQGSEA. This CDR3 spans 13 amino acids. V gave up 6 bases and J gave up 8 bases; unmatched junction bases: 10. The chain's CDR3 is CSVARQGGETQYF. CDR3 bases: TGCAGCGTCGCCCGACAGGGGGGTGAAACCCAGTACTTC. The full variable domain, completed using reference TRBV29-1 and TRBJ2-5, is SAVISQKPSRDICQRGTSLTIQCQVDSQVTMMFWYRQQPGQSLTLIATANQGSEATYESGFVIDKFPISRPNLTFSTLTVSNMSPEDSSIYLCSVARQGGETQYFGPGTRLLVL.

The chain links TRBV5-1 to TRBJ2-3; tentative D call: TRBD1 (5 bases). Germline V lookup: CDR1 SGHRS, CDR2 YFSETQ. The CDR3 totals 18 residues. With 0 bases removed from V and 4 bases from J, the gap between germline ends came to 21 bases. The CDR3 loop is CASSLGLGQGRSADTQYF. In DNA form, the CDR3 reads TGCGCCAGCAGCTTGGGCCTCGGGCAGGGTCGTTCGGCAGATACGCAGTATTTT. Supplemented by reference TRBV5-1 and TRBJ2-3, the full variable domain reads KAGVTQTPRYLIKTRGQQVTLSCSPISGHRSVSWYQQTPGQGLQFLFEYFSETQRNKGNFPGRFSGRQFSNSRSEMNVSTLELGDSALYLCASSLGLGQGRSADTQYFGPGTRLTVL.

In this sample, this clone turned up a few times. CDR3 sequence: CASSFREGLAADTQYF. CDR3 sequence (DNA): TGCGCCAGCAGCTTCCGAGAGGGACTAGCAGCAGATACGCAGTATTTT. The chain couples TRBV5-1 to TRBJ2-3; 9 positions agree with TRBD2. This CDR3 is built from 16 residues. The V gene end was trimmed by 2 bases and the J gene end by 4 bases; junction bases not matched to a gene: 8. CDR1 is SGHRS and CDR2 is YFSETQ in the germline V gene.

J is TRBJ1-2 and V is TRBV6-2 or TRBV6-3; D remains ambiguous. Per the germline V gene, CDR1 is MNHEY and CDR2 is SVGEGT. The CDR3 extends over 15 amino acids. V lost 5 bases and J lost 8, with 21 bases in between. CDR3 sequence reads: CASSGRLATTGGYTF. CDR3 nucleotides: TGTGCCAGCAGTGGGAGACTCGCTACTACGGGAGGCTACACCTTC.

The J gene is TRBJ1-1, the V gene TRBV28; TRBD1 matches at 8 bases. With 6 bases clipped from V and 11 bases from J, the junction kept 8 bases outside the gene matches. The CDR3 covers 12 residues. Germline lookup yields CDR1 MDHEN and CDR2 SYDVKM. As DNA, the CDR3 is TGTGCCAGCAGGGTTCCCCAGGGGGCGGCTTTCTTT. Translated, it gives CASRVPQGAAFF. The full variable domain, with the rest looked up from reference TRBV28 and TRBJ1-1, is DVKVTQSSRYLVKRTGEKVFLECVQDMDHENMFWYRQDPGLGLRLIYFSYDVKMKEKGDIPEGYSVSREKKERFSLILESASTNQTSMYLCASRVPQGAAFFGQGTRLTVV.

This rearrangement joins TRBV18 to TRBJ2-3; D unclear. The CDR3 spans 14 residues. With 6 bases removed from V and 2 bases from J, the gap between germline ends came to 12 bases. Germline V gives CDR1 KGHSH, CDR2 LQKENI. CDR3 bases: TGTGCCAGCTCCTCGATTGGTATCACAGATACGCAGTATTTT. This encodes CASSSIGITDTQYF.

This clone has a handful of counts. This sequence joins TRBV6-5 and TRBJ2-7; 8 bases line up with TRBD2. The V gene's germline CDR1 is MNHEY and CDR2 SVGAGI. CDR3 size: 15 residues. J was trimmed by 3 bases and V by 4 bases; bases with no gene match: 8. The CDR3 protein is CASSSLTSAYYEQYF. The CDR3 region has the DNA TGTGCCAGCAGTTCGCTGACTAGCGCCTACTACGAGCAGTACTTC.

V and J are TRBV4-3 and TRBJ1-2; maybe TRBD1 (6 bases). The V end lost 0 bases, the J end lost 7 bases, and 12 bases lay between the germline ends. The CDR3 is made up of 14 amino acids. Germline V gene data show CDR1 as LGHNA and CDR2 as YSLEER. The CDR3: CASSQDVGGGGYTF. CDR3 nucleotides: TGCGCCAGCAGCCAAGATGTGGGGGGCGGTGGCTACACCTTC.

This CDR3 is CASSLAGSAISYEQYF. In nucleotides, the CDR3 is TGCGCCAGCAGCTTGGCCGGGTCAGCGATCTCCTACGAGCAGTACTTC. The chain recombines TRBV5-1 with TRBJ2-7; D gene uncertain. The germline CDR1 and CDR2 sequences are SGHRS and YFSETQ. The length of the CDR3 is 16 residues. V dropped 0 bases and J dropped 0 bases, with 13 bases sitting between them.

The chain carries TRBV7-2 and TRBJ1-2; 9 bases agree with TRBD1. Germline CDR1 and CDR2: SGHTA and FQGNSA. V lost 5 bases and J lost 11; bases outside the gene matches: 12. This CDR3 has 14 residues. The CDR3 region is CASSGTRGQGSYTF. In DNA form, the CDR3 reads TGTGCCAGCAGCGGGACGCGGGGACAGGGTTCGTACACCTTC.